The 10 T cell receptor beta chains in this list originate from one sample, sequenced in a study of T cell responses to AZD1222 COVID-19 vaccine. Data came from immunoSEQ multiplex PCR; TCRdb stores just in-frame clones and leaves some out. Seen here are about 150,000 clones, less than 90% observed once, and the top ten hold 5.5%. This specimen consisted of peripheral blood, obtained on day 0 of MenACWY control vaccination. These receptor sequences come from an adult in good health.

This clone was counted between two and nine times. V and J are TRBV9 and TRBJ2-1, with 7 bases identical to TRBD2. In germline, CDR1 is SGDLS, CDR2 YYNGEE. J gave up 8 bases and V 0 bases, and 11 bases lay outside the gene matches. The CDR3 is 16 residues long. CDR3 residues: CASSVATAGVTDEQFF. DNA of the CDR3: TGTGCCAGCAGCGTAGCTACCGCGGGAGTAACGGATGAGCAGTTCTTC.

V is TRBV7-8 and J is TRBJ2-7; D remains unclear. The V gene's germline CDR1 is SGHVS and CDR2 FQNEAQ. V lost 5 bases, J lost 1 base, and 15 bases lay in between. The length of the CDR3 is 15 residues. The CDR3 DNA is TGTGCCAGCAGCCCTCCCGGATTACTTTCCTACGAGCAGTACGTC. Amino acid sequence: CASSPPGLLSYEQYV.

The genes are TRBV18 and TRBJ2-7; D possibly corresponds to TRBD1 (6 bases). V lost 5 bases to trimming and J lost 3 bases, with 14 bases between them. Germline CDR1 and CDR2: KGHSH and LQKENI. This CDR3 contains 14 residues. The CDR3 reads CASSLGQRSYEQYF. As DNA, the CDR3 is TGTGCCAGCTCATTAGGACAGAGGAGCTACGAGCAGTACTTC. Together with reference TRBV18 and TRBJ2-7, the CDR3 gives the full variable domain: NAGVMQNPRHLVRRRGQEARLRCSPMKGHSHVYWYRQLPEEGLKFMVYLQKENIIDESGMPKERFSAEFPKEGPSILRIQQVVRGDSAAYFCASSLGQRSYEQYFGPGTRLTVT.

This clone occurred once. The genes are TRBV11-2 and TRBJ2-7, with D hard to call. Trimming took 3 bases from V and 5 from J, leaving 8 bases between them. CDR1 SGHAT and CDR2 FQNNGV come from the germline V gene. The CDR3 runs to 12 residues. The CDR3 spells CASSLSGDEQYV. CDR3 nucleotide sequence: TGTGCCAGCAGCTTGTCCGGCGACGAGCAGTACGTC.

In DNA, the CDR3 is TGTGCCAGCAGGGAGACTCACTCTGGGGCCAACGTCCTGACTTTC. Its protein is CASRETHSGANVLTF. This chain uses TRBV6-5 with TRBJ2-6; D remains ambiguous. This CDR3 comprises 15 residues. Germline-derived CDR1 and CDR2 are MNHEY and SVGAGI. With 6 bases removed from V and 0 bases from J, the gap between germline ends came to 9 bases.

The chain couples TRBV4-2 to TRBJ2-5; TRBD2 matches at 9 bases. The CDR3 sequence is 16 residues long. The germline V gene has CDR1 LGHNA and CDR2 YNFKEQ. J lost 1 base, V lost 8 bases, and 11 bases had no gene match. The CDR3 is CASAGARGGFQETQYF. The CDR3 DNA reads as TGTGCCAGCGCGGGGGCGCGGGGGGGCTTCCAAGAGACCCAGTACTTC.

V usage is TRBV15 and J usage is TRBJ1-1; D uncertain. Trimming removed 4 bases at V and 1 base at J, with 7 bases between. This CDR3 contains 13 residues. Germline lookup yields CDR1 LNHNV and CDR2 YYDKDF (reference sequence). CDR3 nucleotides: TGTGCCACCAGCATCAAGGGGAACACTGAAGCTTTCTTT. Protein: CATSIKGNTEAFF.

The chain couples TRBV6-5 to TRBJ2-3; possible D gene TRBD2, 6 bases. Germline lookup yields CDR1 MNHEY and CDR2 SVGAGI. The CDR3 consists of 14 residues. V was trimmed by 6 bases and J by 6 bases, leaving 16 bases between them. CDR3 sequence: CASSRGTSMDTQYF. CDR3 nucleotide sequence: TGTGCCAGCAGCCGGGGGACGTCGATGGATACGCAGTATTTT.

This clone was recorded once. The gene calls are TRBV11-2 and TRBJ1-2, with a weak D call TRBD1 (6 bases). Trimming shortened V by 6 bases and J by 4 bases, and 12 bases separated the two germline ends. The CDR3 length is 13 residues. Germline-derived CDR1 and CDR2 are SGHAT and FQNNGV. Here the CDR3 reads CASRRGGAYGYTF. The CDR3 DNA follows: TGTGCCAGCAGAAGGGGGGGGGCCTATGGCTACACCTTC.

This chain joins TRBV7-2 and TRBJ1-2; unclear D gene. The CDR3 covers 12 residues. Germline-derived CDR1 and CDR2 are SGHTA and FQGNSA. V lost 5 bases, J lost 5 bases, and 9 bases lay in between. The CDR3 nucleotides are TGTGCCAGCAGCGGATCGGGGTATGGCTACACCTTC. Its protein product is CASSGSGYGYTF.